One and the same sample provided the 19 T cell receptor beta chains below, sequenced in a study of blood T cell repertoires in COVID-19. Generated by immunoSEQ multiplex PCR, the TCRdb table keeps only in-frame clones and is missing some. The sample has about 190,000 clones, about four fifths seen once. Sequences were obtained from peripheral blood. Receptor source: a woman between 55 and 75 years old with COVID-19, enrolled during active disease.

The table lists this clone with a count of one. The genes are TRBV28 and TRBJ2-1; no firm D call. Trimming took 1 base from V and 8 from J, leaving 15 bases between them. Germline values: CDR1 MDHEN, CDR2 SYDVKM. The CDR3 sequence is 15 residues long. CDR3 loop: CASSLLETYKDEQFF. The CDR3 nucleotides read TGTGCCAGCAGTTTATTGGAGACGTATAAGGATGAGCAGTTCTTC.

V and J are TRBV5-4 and TRBJ2-5; 10 nucleotides agree with TRBD1. Germline V CDR1 and CDR2: SGHNT, YYREEE (reference sequence). The ends lost 3 bases at V and 5 bases at J; junction bases unmatched: 10. The CDR3 is made up of 16 amino acids. The CDR3 here is CASSSGGTGEVETQYF. CDR3 sequence (DNA): TGTGCCAGCAGCTCCGGCGGGACAGGGGAGGTCGAGACCCAGTACTTC.

The rearrangement joins TRBV7-8 to TRBJ1-2; the D gene is possibly TRBD1 (6 bases). In germline, CDR1 is SGHVS, CDR2 FQNEAQ. The CDR3 is 15 amino acids. The V and J ends lost 1 base and 2 bases respectively, with 11 bases between them. The CDR3 nucleotides are TGTGCCAGCAGCTTAGGTGGACAGAACAACTATGGCTACACCTTC. Its protein product is CASSLGGQNNYGYTF.

The chain couples TRBV3-1 (or the pseudogene TRBV3-2) to TRBJ1-2, with TRBD1 matching 8 bases. Unmatched junction bases numbered 19, after V lost 6 bases and J lost 4 bases. The CDR3 has 18 residues. Germline V gene data show CDR1 as LGHDT and CDR2 as YNNKEL (reference sequence). The CDR3 DNA follows: TGTGCCAGCAGACGTACGGGGACAGGAGCCTACGCTAGCTATGGCTACACCTTC. Protein product: CASRRTGTGAYASYGYTF.

V gene TRBV15 combines with J gene TRBJ2-3, with 8 bases that match TRBD1. CDR1 is LNHNV, CDR2 YYDKDF, per germline (reference sequence). The CDR3 runs to 17 residues. Trimming took 0 bases from V and 1 from J; bases not matched to a gene: 6. The CDR3 is CATSRDRVQGGTDTQYF. The CDR3 DNA sequence: TGTGCCACCAGCAGAGATAGGGTACAGGGGGGCACAGATACGCAGTATTTT.

This chain connects TRBV6-5 to TRBJ1-2; 10 bases are a match to TRBD1. The CDR3 loop spans 15 amino acids. The ends lost 8 bases at V and 2 bases at J; junction bases unmatched: 8. In germline, CDR1 is MNHEY, CDR2 SVGAGI. The CDR3 region has the DNA TGTGCCAGCTATTCGTTGGGACAGGGGAACTATGGCTACACCTTC. Amino acids: CASYSLGQGNYGYTF.

CDR3 amino acids: CASSLGVAGASGTGELFF. The CDR3 region has the DNA TGTGCCAGCAGCTTAGGAGTAGCGGGAGCGTCGGGCACCGGGGAGCTGTTTTTT. The genes are TRBV7-2 and TRBJ2-2, with 9 nucleotides matching TRBD2. The CDR3 has 18 amino acids. Germline V lookup: CDR1 SGHTA, CDR2 FQGNSA. Trimming cost V 1 base and J 4 bases; bases outside gene matches: 10.

The chain employs TRBV28 and TRBJ2-3; a possible D gene is TRBD2 (6 bases). The CDR3 extends over 14 amino acids. CDR1 and CDR2 (germline): MDHEN, SYDVKM. V lost 8 bases to trimming and J lost 0 bases, with 12 bases between them. CDR3 region: CASRPGGSTDTQYF. For the CDR3, the DNA is TGTGCCAGCCGCCCCGGGGGAAGCACAGATACGCAGTATTTT.

V is TRBV24-1 and J is TRBJ2-5; D is possibly TRBD2 (6 bases). CDR1 and CDR2 from the germline V gene are KGHDR and SFDVKD. The CDR3 totals 15 residues. Trimming cost V 2 bases and J 5 bases, with 14 bases left between them. The CDR3 loop is CATSDWGVGAETQYF. CDR3 bases: TGTGCCACCAGTGATTGGGGGGTTGGGGCGGAGACCCAGTACTTC.

This sequence joins TRBV29-1 and TRBJ1-4, with D perhaps TRBD1 (6 bases). Per the germline V gene, CDR1 is SQVTM and CDR2 is ANQGSEA. The CDR3 totals 13 residues. The V end was cut by 5 bases, the J end by 0 bases, with 7 bases between. The CDR3 DNA reads TGCAGCGTTACAGGGTCAACTAATGAAAAACTGTTTTTT. It encodes CSVTGSTNEKLFF.

The J gene is TRBJ1-5, the V gene TRBV19, with D possibly being TRBD1 (6 bases). V lost 3 bases to trimming and J lost 6 bases, with 18 bases between them. The length of the CDR3 is 16 residues. CDR1 is LNHDA, CDR2 SQIVND, per germline (reference sequence). As DNA, the CDR3 is TGTGCCAGTAGTATTCCCCGCCAGGGGACGATTCAGCCCCAGCATTTT. Translation: CASSIPRQGTIQPQHF.

Points on this clone: One junction end does not reproduce the germline sequence, and a read error may be involved. This rearrangement joins TRBV5-1 to TRBJ2-3, with 12 bases that match TRBD2. CDR3 size: 17 residues. CDR1 is SGHRS, CDR2 YFSETQ, per germline. The chain's CDR3 is CASSFFPTSGGTDTQYF. DNA for the CDR3: TGCGCCAGCAGCTTTTTCCCGACTAGCGGGGGCACGGATACGCAGTATTTT.

The rearrangement uses TRBV21-1 and TRBJ2-7; no check of the table's D call, TRBD2, against the DNA was made. TRBV21-1 is assigned pseudogene status. The CDR3 covers 12 residues. CDR3 sequence: CAAIGLALEQYV. CDR3 bases: TGTGCCGCTATTGGACTAGCCCTCGAGCAGTACGTC.

The rearrangement joins TRBV4-2 to TRBJ2-1, with 8 bases that match TRBD2. The CDR3 has 16 residues. Trimming cost V 0 bases and J 8 bases; bases outside gene matches: 9. Germline V gene lookup returns CDR1 LGHNA and CDR2 YNFKEQ. In nucleotides, the CDR3 is TGTGCCAGCAGCCAAGATTCCGGGGGGGCCGGGGATGAGCAGTTCTTC. It yields the protein CASSQDSGGAGDEQFF.

V and J are TRBV4-2 and TRBJ2-1, with 9 bases lining up with TRBD2. Germline V gene data show CDR1 as LGHNA and CDR2 as YNFKEQ. V shed 1 base and J 4 bases; nucleotides not matched to a gene: 8. There are 17 residues in the CDR3. The CDR3 DNA sequence: TGTGCCAGCAGCCAAGGCTCAGGCGGGGGGGGTTACAATGAGCAGTTCTTC. Translation gives CASSQGSGGGGYNEQFF.

The V call is TRBV6-5, the J call TRBJ2-7; 9 nucleotides match TRBD1. The CDR3 is made up of 15 amino acids. V trimming: 0 bases; J trimming: 1 base; junction bases outside the gene matches: 1. Germline CDR1 reads MNHEY; CDR2 reads SVGAGI. For the CDR3, the DNA is TGTGCCAGCAGTTACTCGGGACAGGGATCCTACGAGCAGTACTTC. Translating gives CASSYSGQGSYEQYF.

This chain connects TRBV7-2 to TRBJ2-7, with 16 bases aligning to TRBD2. CDR3 length: 19 residues. Trimming took 4 bases from V and 0 from J; bases not matched to a gene: 9. Germline lookup yields CDR1 SGHTA and CDR2 FQGNSA. The CDR3: CASSSRPGLAGGFSYEQYF. The CDR3 bases are TGTGCCAGCAGCTCTAGACCGGGACTAGCGGGAGGGTTCTCCTACGAGCAGTACTTC.

This clone has only a few counts. This chain uses TRBV5-1 with TRBJ1-6; 8 positions agree with TRBD1. This CDR3 has 15 amino acids. V lost 0 bases, J lost 7 bases, and 3 bases stayed unmatched. From germline, CDR1 is SGHRS and CDR2 YFSETQ. The CDR3 DNA is TGCGCCAGCAGCTTGGGGACAGGGAAAAATTCACCCCTCCACTTT. Translation: CASSLGTGKNSPLHF.

The chain couples TRBV15 to TRBJ1-3, with 7 bases that match TRBD1. This CDR3 comprises 17 residues. Germline V gene sequence: CDR1 LNHNV, CDR2 YYDKDF (reference sequence). Germline trimming cut 0 bases from V and 0 bases from J; bases unmatched to any gene: 5. CDR3 in DNA: TGTGCCACCAGCAGAGATGCGGGACAGCACTCTGGAAACACCATATATTTT. Its protein is CATSRDAGQHSGNTIYF. The variable domain in full, completed from reference TRBV15 and TRBJ1-3, reads DAMVIQNPRYQVTQFGKPVTLSCSQTLNHNVMYWYQQKSSQAPKLLFHYYDKDFNNEADTPDNFQSRRPNTSFCFLDIRSPGLGDTAMYLCATSRDAGQHSGNTIYFGEGSWLTVV.